This T cell receptor beta chain was documented in a study of blood T cells in healthy people across ages. CDR3 length: 17 residues. Germline V gives CDR1 LGHNA, CDR2 YSLEER. The trim removed 1 base at V and 0 bases at J, leaving 8 bases unmatched. Primed by a sample-barcoded 5' primer and a J-beta primer mix, a second PCR proceeded for 7 to 11 cycles. TCRdb called the 5' RACE reads again in MiXCR, with one record for every CDR3 protein. The table shows roughly 800,000 distinct CDR3 sequences, with 20% to 25% occurring only once. The sample was also reused in another study, on T cells of mothers and their children.

The sequenced sample was blood. The chain recombines TRBV4-3 with TRBJ1-2; TRBD1 matches at 7 bases. The receptor comes from a boy between 10 and 17 years old in good health. The CDR3 DNA reads as TGCGCCAGCAGCCAAGTCCCGACAGGGACAACTAACTATGGCTACACCTTC. Protein: CASSQVPTGTTNYGYTF.